Presented here are 3 T cell receptor beta chains from one specimen sequenced in a study of PD-1 blockade in mismatch repair-deficient tumors. Sequenced by immunoSEQ multiplex PCR; TCRdb stores in-frame clones only, minus some. The sample includes 55,000 to 85,000 clones, more than 75% seen only once; the top ten take roughly 6%. Sequencing used peripheral blood, obtained 2 weeks after starting pembrolizumab. These TCRs come from an adult with mismatch repair-deficient cancer.

There are a few counts of this clone. The gene calls are TRBV6-1 and TRBJ1-1, with D perhaps TRBD1 (5 bases). Germline assignment: CDR1 MNHNS and CDR2 SASEGT. This CDR3 has 12 residues. With 6 bases removed from V and 7 bases from J, the gap between germline ends came to 12 bases. The CDR3 nucleotides read TGTGCCAGCAGGGGGGATCGGGGTGAAGCTTTCTTT. Its translation: CASRGDRGEAFF.

The chain combines TRBV7-9 with TRBJ2-5; D perhaps matches TRBD2 (5 bases). Germline CDR1 and CDR2: SEHNR and FQNEAQ (reference sequence). This CDR3 has 15 amino acids. V was shortened by 5 bases and J by 3 bases, with 16 bases between the two germline ends. CDR3 in DNA: TGTGCCAGCAGCCCTCAACTAGGCGGAAAAGAGACCCAGTACTTC. It translates to CASSPQLGGKETQYF.

Points on this clone: The sample carries other DNA sequences with the same CDR3. The chain is built from TRBV7-9 and TRBJ2-1; D might be TRBD1 (6 bases). The germline gives CDR1 SEHNR, CDR2 FQNEAQ (reference sequence). This CDR3 contains 15 residues. V dropped 1 base and J dropped 0 bases, with 7 bases sitting between them. CDR3 nucleotide sequence: TGTGCCAGCAGCTTAGGAGGGGGCTCCTACAATGAGCAGTTCTTC. Translated: CASSLGGGSYNEQFF.